This T cell receptor beta chain is drawn from a study of beta chain features in type 1 diabetes. The study, taken as a whole, reports: The study notes PCR might favor shorter templates equally in patients and controls. Shorter TCRB CDR3s, moderately but significantly so, marked every one of the four CD4+ subsets in Type 1 diabetes patients.

Details on this clone: The antigen remains unidentified.

Isolated RNA was reverse transcribed in full, so expressed TCRB transcripts were sequenced. Clones were read by immunoSEQ multiplex PCR, and TCRdb kept only the in-frame ones, dropping some. The sample records 900,000 or so clones, under 20% being singletons. The receptor was isolated from a woman under 30 in good health. The material sequenced was naive CD4+ T cells from blood.

CDR3 amino acids: CASSYPTGTHEQYF. For the CDR3, the DNA is TGTGCCAGCAGTTATCCCACAGGGACCCACGAGCAGTACTTC. V usage is TRBV28 and J usage is TRBJ2-7; weak D call: TRBD1 (6 bases). This CDR3 region has 14 residues. The V end was cut by 4 bases, the J end by 5 bases, with 15 bases between. Germline V gene lookup returns CDR1 MDHEN and CDR2 SYDVKM.